The clone carrying this T cell receptor beta chain has a handful of counts. Its specificity is unknown. This sample stems from a study of T cell repertoires in cytomegalovirus infection. Regarding the study as a whole: There were HLA-C-restricted CMV-specific TCR beta clonotypes dominating the ex vivo response.

The CDR3 totals 18 residues. Per germline, CDR1 SEHNR and CDR2 FQNEAQ (reference sequence). After removal of 4 bases from V and 10 bases from J, the junction contained 16 bases not matched to a gene. TCRdb redid the calling of the reads with MiXCR, one entry per CDR3 protein. The sample holds about 890,000 distinct CDR3 sequences, more than 25% seen once. The chain couples TRBV7-9 to TRBJ1-4; 12 nucleotides align to TRBD1. The sequence came from a human donor in good health (CMV status not recorded). Some clones in this sample may be carry-over from other donors' samples. The sequencing here drew on cultured CD8+ T cells from PBMCs, taken from culture after CMV antigen stimulation. The CDR3 spells CASSSGTGGREIRGKLFF. CDR3 coding DNA: TGTGCCAGCAGCTCCGGGACAGGGGGCCGCGAAATTAGGGGAAAACTGTTTTTT.